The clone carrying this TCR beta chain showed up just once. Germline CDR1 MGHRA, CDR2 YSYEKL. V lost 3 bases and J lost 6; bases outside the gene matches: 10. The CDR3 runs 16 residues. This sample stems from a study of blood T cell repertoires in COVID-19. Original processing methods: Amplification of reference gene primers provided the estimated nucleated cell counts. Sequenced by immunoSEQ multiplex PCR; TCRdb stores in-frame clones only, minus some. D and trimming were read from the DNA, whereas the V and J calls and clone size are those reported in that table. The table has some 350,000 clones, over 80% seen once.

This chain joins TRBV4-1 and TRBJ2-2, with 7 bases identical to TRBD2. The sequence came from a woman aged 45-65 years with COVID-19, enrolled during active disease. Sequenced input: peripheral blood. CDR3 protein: CASSHGQGLGSGELFF. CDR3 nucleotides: TGCGCCAGCAGCCACGGCCAAGGACTAGGCTCCGGGGAGCTGTTTTTT.